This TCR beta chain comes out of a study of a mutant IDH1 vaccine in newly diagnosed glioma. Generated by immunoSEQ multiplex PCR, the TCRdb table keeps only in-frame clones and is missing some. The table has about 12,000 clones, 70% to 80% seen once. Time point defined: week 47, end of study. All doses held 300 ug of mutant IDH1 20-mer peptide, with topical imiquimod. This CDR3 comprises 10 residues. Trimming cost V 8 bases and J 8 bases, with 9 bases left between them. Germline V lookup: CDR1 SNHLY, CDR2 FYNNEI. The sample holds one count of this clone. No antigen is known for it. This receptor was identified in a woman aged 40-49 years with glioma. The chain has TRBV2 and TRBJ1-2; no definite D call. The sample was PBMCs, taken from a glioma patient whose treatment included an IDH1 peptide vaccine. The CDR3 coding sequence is TGTGCCAGCTATGTTGGCGGCTACACCTTC. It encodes CASYVGGYTF.